Shown below are 24 T cell receptor beta chains from a single sample sequenced in a study of beta chain features in type 1 diabetes. Every bit of the isolated RNA underwent reverse transcription, so sequencing read expressed TCRB transcripts. The protocol was immunoSEQ multiplex PCR, while the TCRdb copy is restricted to in-frame clones and leaves out a portion. The sample has approximately 300,000 clones, roughly 9.6% seen once; the top ten hold about 0.015%. The specimen was naive CD4+ T cells from blood. These receptor sequences come from a woman aged 25 to 39 in good health.

This clone was detected only a few times. The chain couples TRBV6-4 to TRBJ1-4, with no clear D. CDR1 is MRHNA and CDR2 is SNTAGT in the germline V gene. V was pared by 4 bases and J by 8 bases, with 11 bases between. This CDR3 is 13 amino acids long. For the CDR3, the DNA is TGTGCCAGCAGTGTACAGCTCGGAGAAAAACTGTTTTTT. Protein product: CASSVQLGEKLFF.

Concerning this clone: Other DNA variants within this sample encode the same CDR3. V and J are TRBV14 and TRBJ2-1, with TRBD2 matching over 14 bases. Germline CDR1 reads SGHDN; CDR2 reads FVKESK. The junction had 5 bases not matched to a gene; V was cut back by 4 bases and J by 9 bases. CDR3 size: 15 residues. The DNA of the CDR3 is TGTGCCAGCAGCCGAGGACTAGCGGGAGGAGGTGAGCAGTTCTTC. Its protein is CASSRGLAGGGEQFF.

The rearrangement joins TRBV5-6 to TRBJ2-3, with 15 nucleotides matching TRBD2. V dropped 3 bases and J dropped 5; count of bases not matched to a gene: 13. From germline, CDR1 is SGHDT and CDR2 YYEEEE. This CDR3 comprises 19 residues. CDR3 DNA sequence: TGTGCCAGCAGCTCCAAAGGACTAGCGGGAGGGCCGCGGAGAGATACGCAGTATTTT. Translating it yields CASSSKGLAGGPRRDTQYF.

The chain is built from TRBV6-5 and TRBJ2-4, with D possibly matching TRBD2 (6 bases). V was shortened by 3 bases and J by 6 bases, with 15 bases between the two germline ends. The CDR3 spans 15 residues. CDR1 and CDR2 from the germline V gene are MNHEY and SVGAGI. DNA of the CDR3: TGTGCCAGCAGTTATAGAGGGGCAGCGGGAAACATTCAGTACTTC. It codes for CASSYRGAAGNIQYF.

The V call is TRBV2, the J call TRBJ1-4, with unresolved D. Germline CDR1 SNHLY, CDR2 FYNNEI. V gave up 8 bases and J gave up 9 bases, with 10 bases separating them. There are 11 residues in the CDR3. In DNA form, the CDR3 reads TGTGCCAGCCGTCTCAGTAAAAAACTGTTTTTT. This codes for CASRLSKKLFF.

The J gene is TRBJ1-2, the V gene TRBV30; D remains ambiguous. The CDR3 contains 12 residues. Trimming shortened V by 2 bases and J by 9 bases, and 13 bases separated the two germline ends. The germline V gene encodes CDR1 GTSNPN and CDR2 SVGIG (reference sequence). The CDR3 here is CAWSQTRSSYTF. The CDR3 coding sequence is TGTGCCTGGAGTCAGACGCGGAGCAGCTACACCTTC.

In its sample, this clone was seen a few times. The chain employs TRBV28 and TRBJ1-1; tentatively, D is TRBD1 (5 bases). V was clipped by 2 bases and J by 10 bases, with 17 bases between them. Looked up from germline, CDR1 is MDHEN and CDR2 is SYDVKM. The CDR3 contains 14 residues. The CDR3 nucleotides are TGTGCCAGCAGTTTAAAAGGGACCGGGAGGTTAGCTTTCTTT. Amino acids: CASSLKGTGRLAFF.

The CDR3 nucleotides are TGTGCCAGCAGTTTTCTCGGGAGGGCCTACGAGCAGTACTTC. Translation gives CASSFLGRAYEQYF. The chain uses TRBV28 and TRBJ2-7; the match to TRBD2 covers 8 bases. Trimming removed 3 bases from V and 2 bases from J; junction bases left unmatched: 3. In germline, CDR1 is MDHEN, CDR2 SYDVKM. There are 14 residues in the CDR3.

This clone was observed a few times. The rearrangement uses TRBV14 and TRBJ1-2; weak D call: TRBD1 (5 bases). V lost 1 base and J lost 8, with 11 bases in between. The CDR3 consists of 13 residues. Per germline, CDR1 SGHDN and CDR2 FVKESK. The chain's CDR3 is CASSQAGALGYTF. The CDR3 coding sequence is TGTGCCAGCAGCCAAGCTGGGGCACTCGGCTACACCTTC.

In its sample, this clone was seen a few times. This sequence joins TRBV5-4 and TRBJ2-2; a possible D gene is TRBD2 (5 bases). This CDR3 has 15 amino acids. V lost 0 bases, J lost 8 bases, and 14 bases lay in between. Germline V gene lookup returns CDR1 SGHNT and CDR2 YYREEE (reference sequence). The CDR3 protein is CASSLAGSGSGELFF. The CDR3 nucleotides are TGTGCCAGCAGCTTGGCTGGGAGCGGATCGGGGGAGCTGTTTTTT.

V usage is TRBV7-9 and J usage is TRBJ2-5; D might be TRBD2 (6 bases). Germline V gene lookup returns CDR1 SEHNR and CDR2 FQNEAQ (reference sequence). The CDR3 totals 17 residues. V lost 0 bases, J lost 0 bases, and 14 bases lay in between. The chain's CDR3 is CASSLAIILANQETQYF. The CDR3 DNA reads TGTGCCAGCAGCTTAGCGATTATCCTAGCGAACCAAGAGACCCAGTACTTC. Variable domain in full (rest from reference TRBV7-9 and TRBJ2-5): DTGVSQNPRHKITKRGQNVTFRCDPISEHNRLYWYRQTLGQGPEFLTYFQNEAQLEKSRLLSDRFSAERPKGSFSTLEIQRTEQGDSAMYLCASSLAIILANQETQYFGPGTRLLVL.

This clone occurred a few times. The chain joins TRBV7-8 to TRBJ1-1; perhaps TRBD1 as D (6 bases). Trimming removed 5 bases at V and 2 bases at J, with 18 bases between. This CDR3 is built from 16 residues. Germline loops: CDR1 SGHVS, CDR2 FQNEAQ. The CDR3 nucleotides read TGTGCCAGCAGCCCTCACAGGGTATTAGTTAACACTGAAGCTTTCTTT. Amino acid sequence: CASSPHRVLVNTEAFF.

This clone has only a few counts. The V gene is TRBV25-1, the J gene TRBJ2-2; perhaps TRBD1 as D (6 bases). Deletions cut 7 bases from V and 2 bases from J, with 11 bases between. The CDR3 totals 14 residues. Germline-derived CDR1 and CDR2 are MGHDK and SYGVNS. The CDR3 here is CASTLGANTGELFF. For the CDR3, the DNA is TGTGCCAGCACATTGGGGGCAAACACCGGGGAGCTGTTTTTT.

Only a few counts were recorded for this clone. The chain recombines TRBV23-1 with TRBJ2-3; unclear D gene. Being an ORF, TRBV23-1 has a function that is uncertain. The CDR3 sequence is 15 residues long. V was trimmed by 3 bases and J by 2 bases, leaving 12 bases between them. The CDR3 reads CASSQPDWVTDTQYF. CDR3 nucleotides: TGCGCCAGCAGTCAGCCCGACTGGGTCACAGATACGCAGTATTTT.

This clone appeared a few times. The gene calls are TRBV7-2 and TRBJ1-2, with 7 positions matching TRBD1. The CDR3 length is 13 residues. The germline V gene has CDR1 SGHTA and CDR2 FQGNSA. The junction had 1 base not matched to a gene; V was cut back by 3 bases and J by 3 bases. The CDR3 spells CASSFTGDYGYTF. CDR3 bases: TGTGCCAGCAGCTTCACAGGGGACTATGGCTACACCTTC.

The CDR3 sequence is CASSRGEGGTYEQYF. CDR3 DNA sequence: TGTGCCAGCAGCCGCGGGGAGGGCGGCACCTACGAGCAGTACTTC. This chain joins TRBV7-2 and TRBJ2-7; 7 bases fit TRBD2. V lost 5 bases and J lost 2; bases outside the gene matches: 9. Germline-derived CDR1 and CDR2 are SGHTA and FQGNSA. CDR3 length: 15 amino acids.

The CDR3 protein is CASSSTGFGNTIYF. For the CDR3, the DNA is TGTGCCAGCAGCTCGACAGGGTTCGGAAACACCATATATTTT. V is TRBV7-9 and J is TRBJ1-3, with 7 nucleotides matching TRBD1. The CDR3 totals 14 residues. Germline V gene lookup returns CDR1 SEHNR and CDR2 FQNEAQ (reference sequence). V was pared by 4 bases and J by 4 bases, with 4 bases of the junction left unmatched.

This clone was seen a few times. This chain connects TRBV5-1 to TRBJ2-7; TRBD2 matches 8 bases. This CDR3 has 14 amino acids. The germline V gene encodes CDR1 SGHRS and CDR2 YFSETQ. The junction had 5 bases not matched to a gene; V was cut back by 0 bases and J by 6 bases. The CDR3 bases are TGCGCCAGCAGCTTGGGAGCGGGAGCGGGCGAGCAGTACTTC. As protein: CASSLGAGAGEQYF.

This chain joins TRBV7-9 and TRBJ2-1, with 13 bases lining up with TRBD2. Trimming took 5 bases from V and 5 from J; bases not matched to a gene: 15. This CDR3 has 19 residues. Looked up from germline, CDR1 is SEHNR and CDR2 is FQNEAQ (reference sequence). The CDR3 DNA reads as TGTGCCAGCAGCGTTCCGGGACTAGCGGGATTCCGGGGGCACAATGAGCAGTTCTTC. It is translated as CASSVPGLAGFRGHNEQFF.

This clone was counted between two and nine times. The V gene is TRBV7-9, the J gene TRBJ2-1; possible D gene TRBD2, 5 bases. The germline gives CDR1 SEHNR, CDR2 FQNEAQ (reference sequence). The length of the CDR3 is 14 residues. V lost 1 base and J lost 7, with 11 bases in between. The CDR3 coding sequence is TGTGCCAGCAGCTTAGAGCCCCCGGGGAATGAGCAGTTCTTC. Encoded protein: CASSLEPPGNEQFF.

The chain uses TRBV6-1 and TRBJ2-3, with 11 bases fitting TRBD2. The CDR3 length is 16 residues. The J segment lost 8 bases and the V segment lost 4 bases, leaving 11 bases of the junction unmatched. Germline V gene lookup returns CDR1 MNHNS and CDR2 SASEGT. The CDR3 reads CASSASGRSDTPTQYF. CDR3 DNA sequence: TGTGCCAGCAGTGCTAGCGGGAGGAGCGATACGCCTACGCAGTATTTT.

The gene calls are TRBV4-3 and TRBJ2-1, with D perhaps matching TRBD1 (6 bases). Germline V gives CDR1 LGHNA, CDR2 YSLEER. Trimming removed 3 bases at V and 3 bases at J, with 21 bases between. The CDR3 is 18 residues long. The CDR3 DNA follows: TGCGCCAGCAGCCAGGGCGGTCTACGGGACACTGTCTACAATGAGCAGTTCTTC. This codes for CASSQGGLRDTVYNEQFF.

The V call is TRBV5-1, the J call TRBJ2-1; 15 nucleotides agree with TRBD2. The germline gives CDR1 SGHRS, CDR2 YFSETQ. The V gene end was trimmed by 4 bases and the J gene end by 7 bases; junction bases not matched to a gene: 9. This CDR3 has 17 residues. The CDR3 spells CASSLGLAGGPINEQFF. In DNA, the CDR3 is TGCGCCAGCAGCCTTGGACTAGCGGGAGGGCCGATAAATGAGCAGTTCTTC.

The chain recombines TRBV21-1 with TRBJ2-7; the table's D call, TRBD1, has no DNA check behind it. TRBV21-1 counts as a pseudogene. This CDR3 spans 15 amino acids. The CDR3 spells CASSTRTGRTYEQYF. The CDR3 DNA follows: TGTGCCAGCAGCACCCGGACAGGGAGAACCTACGAGCAGTACTTC.